Here is one T cell receptor beta chain with its context. The same CDR3 arises from other DNA sequences in this sample as well. Some clones are missing from TCRdb's copy, which holds only in-frame ones; the method was immunoSEQ multiplex PCR. The repertoire includes roughly 12,000 clones, roughly four fifths of them detected once, and 30% to 35% sits in the top ten. Every one of the patients relapsed after autologous stem cell transplantation (brentuximab vedotin exposure was variable). These data originate in a study of PD-1 blockade in classical Hodgkin lymphoma. With 3 bases removed from V and 4 bases from J, the gap between germline ends came to 12 bases. The CDR3 length is 14 residues. CDR1 is MNHEY, CDR2 SMNVEV, per germline (reference sequence).

This clonotype was obtained from a human donor with classical Hodgkin lymphoma. Specimen: peripheral blood mononuclear cells (PBMCs), collected at baseline. The rearrangement uses TRBV27 and TRBJ1-2; D gene unclear. The CDR3 protein is CASSLKAGGYGYTF. DNA for the CDR3: TGTGCCAGCAGTTTGAAGGCGGGTGGCTATGGCTACACCTTC.